This TCR beta chain was recovered during a study of blood T cell repertoires in COVID-19. Study at large: Italy, Spain and the United States were the sources of the convalescent and acute COVID-19 samples. Sources were T cells, B-cell-depleted T cells, or PBMCs; the material itself was cDNA or gDNA.

This clone has only a few counts. Germline CDR1 SGHVS, CDR2 FQNEAQ. The J segment lost 11 bases and the V segment lost 1 base, leaving 9 bases of the junction unmatched. This CDR3 is 15 amino acids long. The authors' processing: Nucleated cell counts were estimated from reference gene primer amplification. TCRdb's copy holds only in-frame clones and misses some; the assay was immunoSEQ multiplex PCR. Clone size and the V and J calls come from that table; the DNA yielded D and trimming. The table has tens of thousands of clones, around 83% seen once. The receptor was isolated from a man aged 50 or older with active COVID-19. The material sequenced was peripheral blood. The chain employs TRBV7-8 and TRBJ2-1, with 9 positions matching TRBD1. The CDR3 spells CASSLDPGQGKKQFF. CDR3 in DNA: TGTGCCAGCAGCTTAGACCCGGGACAGGGAAAAAAGCAGTTCTTC.